These 28 T cell receptor beta chains share one sample of origin, sequenced in a study of shared clonotypes between healthy human individuals. Sequenced by immunoSEQ multiplex PCR; TCRdb stores in-frame clones only, minus some. The sample holds roughly 330,000 clones, roughly 70% seen once. Input material: memory CD4+ T cells sorted from blood. Subset in this sample: CD45RA-negative fraction. The receptors stem from a man aged 25 to 40 in good health.

V usage is TRBV2 and J usage is TRBJ2-7, with D perhaps matching TRBD1 (6 bases). The V end was cut by 6 bases, the J end by 2 bases, with 14 bases between. This CDR3 has 14 amino acids. Germline V gives CDR1 SNHLY, CDR2 FYNNEI. This CDR3 is CASRGQGSPYEQYF. As DNA, the CDR3 is TGTGCCAGCAGGGGACAAGGCTCTCCCTACGAGCAGTACTTC. The complete variable domain, with remaining parts taken from reference TRBV2 and TRBJ2-7, reads EPEVTQTPSHQVTQMGQEVILRCVPISNHLYFYWYRQILGQKVEFLVSFYNNEISEKSEIFDDQFSVERPDGSNFTLKIRSTKLEDSAMYFCASRGQGSPYEQYFGPGTRLTVT.

The V call is TRBV29-1, the J call TRBJ2-2; 10 positions match TRBD1. The CDR3 has 15 residues. Germline V lookup: CDR1 SQVTM, CDR2 ANQGSEA. Germline trimming cut 6 bases from V and 7 bases from J; bases unmatched to any gene: 11. CDR3: CSVAGTGEKGGELFF. CDR3 nucleotides: TGCAGCGTCGCCGGGACAGGGGAAAAGGGCGGGGAGCTGTTTTTT.

The chain recombines TRBV7-9 with TRBJ2-1, with 13 bases identical to TRBD2. Trimming took 0 bases from V and 3 from J; bases not matched to a gene: 2. The CDR3 length is 17 residues. Germline loops: CDR1 SEHNR, CDR2 FQNEAQ (reference sequence). Here the CDR3 reads CASSLAGTSGNYNEQFF. The CDR3 region has the DNA TGTGCCAGCAGCTTAGCCGGGACTAGCGGGAACTACAATGAGCAGTTCTTC.

This chain joins TRBV5-4 and TRBJ1-2; D gene unclear. The CDR3 is 14 residues long. The V and J ends lost 1 base and 0 bases respectively, with 7 bases between them. Germline-derived CDR1 and CDR2 are SGHNT and YYREEE (reference sequence). CDR3 region: CASSLRAANYGYTF. CDR3 DNA sequence: TGTGCCAGCAGCTTGAGGGCAGCTAACTATGGCTACACCTTC.

With regard to this clone: This likely reflects a read error, since a far larger clone is one base away. This chain connects TRBV5-1 to TRBJ1-4; perhaps TRBD1 as D (5 bases). This CDR3 has 15 residues. Trimming pared 1 base from V and 8 bases from J, leaving 15 bases between. Germline-derived CDR1 and CDR2 are SGHRS and YFSETQ. The CDR3 DNA is TGCGCCAGCAGCTTGACGGAGGGGTCGGACGAAAAACTGTTTTTT. This codes for CASSLTEGSDEKLFF.

This clone was counted at least ten times. The V call is TRBV7-8, the J call TRBJ2-2, with TRBD2 matching over 7 bases. This CDR3 comprises 14 residues. Germline assignment: CDR1 SGHVS and CDR2 FQNEAQ. V trimming: 4 bases; J trimming: 6 bases; junction bases outside the gene matches: 5. CDR3: CASSWRDYPGELFF. CDR3 coding DNA: TGTGCCAGCAGCTGGAGGGACTACCCCGGGGAGCTGTTTTTT.

The chain recombines TRBV5-4 with TRBJ1-2; weak D call: TRBD1 (6 bases). From germline, CDR1 is SGHNT and CDR2 YYREEE (reference sequence). With 0 bases removed from V and 8 bases from J, the gap between germline ends came to 11 bases. The CDR3 spans 13 residues. CDR3 DNA: TGTGCCAGCAGCTTGGTCAGGGGAGGCGGCTACACCTTC. It specifies CASSLVRGGGYTF.

This CDR3 reads CAFGAETYNEQFF. The CDR3 coding sequence is TGTGCTTTCGGGGCTGAAACCTACAATGAGCAGTTCTTC. V is TRBV7-9 and J is TRBJ2-1, with D tentatively TRBD1 or TRBD2 (5 bases each). This CDR3 spans 13 amino acids. Germline V lookup: CDR1 SEHNR, CDR2 FQNEAQ (reference sequence).

V gene TRBV6-1 combines with J gene TRBJ1-3; no clear D gene. Germline lookup yields CDR1 MNHNS and CDR2 SASEGT. Trimming stripped 1 base from V and 10 bases from J, with 11 bases between. The CDR3 consists of 13 residues. The CDR3 region is CASSEVDRGTIYF. CDR3 DNA: TGTGCCAGCAGTGAAGTTGACCGTGGGACCATATATTTT.

This clone has a handful of counts. This chain connects TRBV19 to TRBJ2-3; the match to TRBD2 covers 13 bases. The V segment lost 7 bases and the J segment 0 bases; nucleotides outside the gene matches: 4. Germline V gene data show CDR1 as LNHDA and CDR2 as SQIVND (reference sequence). The CDR3 length is 16 residues. The CDR3 spells CASKGLAGTSTDTQYF. DNA for the CDR3: TGTGCCAGTAAGGGACTAGCGGGAACTAGCACAGATACGCAGTATTTT.

V gene TRBV27 combines with J gene TRBJ2-3; D uncertain. This CDR3 region has 13 residues. Trimming cost V 5 bases and J 2 bases, with 8 bases left between them. From germline, CDR1 is MNHEY and CDR2 SMNVEV (reference sequence). In nucleotides, the CDR3 is TGTGCCAGCAGTCGAAAGTACACAGATACGCAGTATTTT. Protein: CASSRKYTDTQYF.

The CDR3 loop is CASSSQLLDHNEQFF. In DNA form, the CDR3 reads TGTGCCAGCAGCTCGCAACTCTTAGACCACAATGAGCAGTTCTTC. This chain uses TRBV7-7 with TRBJ2-1; D gene uncertain. V was trimmed by 4 bases and J by 5 bases, leaving 15 bases between them. The germline gives CDR1 SSHAT, CDR2 FNYEAQ (reference sequence). This CDR3 spans 15 amino acids.

The rearrangement uses TRBV11-3 and TRBJ1-1; 9 bases are a match to TRBD1. The trim removed 2 bases at V and 2 bases at J, leaving 12 bases unmatched. The CDR3 runs 18 residues. The germline gives CDR1 SGHNT, CDR2 YENEEA. The CDR3 region has the DNA TGTGCCAGCAGCTTAATGGGGGGGACAGGGAGGGACAACACTGAAGCTTTCTTT. Residues: CASSLMGGTGRDNTEAFF. Looking up the rest from reference TRBV11-3 and TRBJ1-1 gives the full variable domain: EAGVVQSPRYKIIEKKQPVAFWCNPISGHNTLYWYLQNLGQGPELLIRYENEEAVDDSQLPKDRFSAERLKGVDSTLKIQPAELGDSAVYLCASSLMGGTGRDNTEAFFGQGTRLTVV.

The rearrangement links TRBV11-2 to TRBJ1-3, with D uncertain. Trimming cost V 4 bases and J 7 bases, with 11 bases left between them. The germline gives CDR1 SGHAT, CDR2 FQNNGV. The CDR3 is 13 residues long. CDR3 nucleotide sequence: TGTGCCAGCAGCTCCCCTCGTCGGAACACCATATATTTT. Protein: CASSSPRRNTIYF.

V gene TRBV5-4 combines with J gene TRBJ2-7; D may be TRBD2 (6 bases). From germline, CDR1 is SGHNT and CDR2 YYREEE (reference sequence). The CDR3 loop spans 17 amino acids. V was clipped by 0 bases and J by 5 bases, with 21 bases between them. The CDR3 region has the DNA TGTGCCAGCAGCTTGGGGGGAGGTGTCGGGATAATCCACGAGCAGTACTTC. Translation: CASSLGGGVGIIHEQYF.

This chain uses TRBV2 with TRBJ2-5, with TRBD2 matching 12 bases. The CDR3 loop spans 15 amino acids. Germline CDR1 and CDR2: SNHLY and FYNNEI. V trimming: 4 bases; J trimming: 0 bases; junction bases outside the gene matches: 0. DNA of the CDR3: TGTGCCAGCAGTGGGACTAGCGGGAACCAAGAGACCCAGTACTTC. It is translated as CASSGTSGNQETQYF. Variable domain in full (rest from reference TRBV2 and TRBJ2-5): EPEVTQTPSHQVTQMGQEVILRCVPISNHLYFYWYRQILGQKVEFLVSFYNNEISEKSEIFDDQFSVERPDGSNFTLKIRSTKLEDSAMYFCASSGTSGNQETQYFGPGTRLLVL.

This sequence joins TRBV30 and TRBJ2-1; 7 nucleotides align to TRBD2. V trimming: 4 bases; J trimming: 4 bases; junction bases outside the gene matches: 7. Germline lookup yields CDR1 GTSNPN and CDR2 SVGIG (reference sequence). The CDR3 loop spans 14 amino acids. CDR3 DNA sequence: TGTGCCTGGACTAGCGCGGGAGTATACAATGAGCAGTTCTTC. Protein product: CAWTSAGVYNEQFF.

The V and J genes are TRBV6-5 and TRBJ2-1; no definite D call. Between the trimmed V and J ends, which lost 2 bases and 5 bases, there was a span of 1 base. CDR3 length equals 11 residues. Germline V lookup: CDR1 MNHEY, CDR2 SVGAGI. The CDR3 DNA reads TGTGCCAGCAGTTACCACAATGAGCAGTTCTTC. It codes for CASSYHNEQFF.

This clone was picked up many times. Other DNA sequences of this sample code for an identical CDR3. The chain carries TRBV18 and TRBJ2-6, with D unclear. This CDR3 contains 16 residues. V lost 5 bases to trimming and J lost 0 bases, with 11 bases between them. The germline gives CDR1 KGHSH, CDR2 LQKENI. CDR3 sequence reads: CASSSKTGSGANVLTF. Here the CDR3 DNA reads TGTGCCAGCTCATCAAAAACTGGCTCTGGGGCCAACGTCCTGACTTTC. The full variable domain, completed using reference TRBV18 and TRBJ2-6, is NAGVMQNPRHLVRRRGQEARLRCSPMKGHSHVYWYRQLPEEGLKFMVYLQKENIIDESGMPKERFSAEFPKEGPSILRIQQVVRGDSAAYFCASSSKTGSGANVLTFGAGSRLTVL.

The J gene is TRBJ2-3, the V gene TRBV5-1, with 10 bases lining up with TRBD2. In germline, CDR1 is SGHRS, CDR2 YFSETQ. The trim removed 4 bases at V and 2 bases at J, leaving 4 bases unmatched. There are 15 residues in the CDR3. DNA of the CDR3: TGCGCCAGCAGCGCAACTAGCGGGATCACAGATACGCAGTATTTT. The encoded protein is CASSATSGITDTQYF.

V is TRBV4-1 and J is TRBJ1-1; D is perhaps TRBD1 (6 bases). Germline V CDR1 and CDR2: MGHRA, YSYEKL. The V and J ends lost 2 bases and 5 bases respectively, with 12 bases between them. This CDR3 has 14 residues. The DNA of the CDR3 is TGCGCCAGCAGCCAAACCACAGGGCGGACTGAAGCTTTCTTT. Translated: CASSQTTGRTEAFF.

The chain uses TRBV6-1 and TRBJ1-5, with D possibly TRBD1 on 5 matching bases. This CDR3 has 14 residues. Deletions cut 8 bases from V and 2 bases from J, with 13 bases between. CDR1 and CDR2 from the germline V gene are MNHNS and SASEGT. The CDR3 nucleotides read TGTGCCAGCTCGCGAGGGACGGGCAATCAGCCCCAGCATTTT. Encoded protein: CASSRGTGNQPQHF.

The chain employs TRBV10-2 and TRBJ2-7, with 7 bases identical to TRBD2. Germline V lookup: CDR1 WSHSY, CDR2 SAAADI. This CDR3 has 14 amino acids. Unmatched junction bases numbered 8, after V lost 6 bases and J lost 3 bases. The CDR3 DNA is TGCGCCAGCAGAAACGAACTAGCGAGCTACGAGCAGTACTTC. Its translation is CASRNELASYEQYF.

The rearrangement uses TRBV10-3 and TRBJ2-2; D is unresolved. Germline V CDR1 and CDR2: ENHRY, SYGVKD. V lost 3 bases and J lost 4, with 6 bases in between. The CDR3 consists of 13 residues. The CDR3 sequence: CAISEGVTGELFF. The DNA for the CDR3 is TGTGCCATCAGTGAAGGTGTCACCGGGGAGCTGTTTTTT.

The chain has TRBV2 and TRBJ2-3; perhaps TRBD2 as D (6 bases). CDR3 length equals 14 residues. V gave up 7 bases and J gave up 2 bases, with 13 bases separating them. In germline, CDR1 is SNHLY, CDR2 FYNNEI. CDR3 in amino acids: CASTGTFDTDTQYF. The CDR3 coding sequence is TGTGCCAGCACGGGGACTTTTGACACAGATACGCAGTATTTT.

The V and J genes are TRBV6-1 and TRBJ1-2, with D hard to call. This CDR3 has 14 amino acids. V lost 1 base to trimming and J lost 2 bases, with 8 bases between them. The V gene's germline CDR1 is MNHNS and CDR2 SASEGT. CDR3 DNA: TGTGCCAGCAGTGAAGAAGAAACAAACTATGGCTACACCTTC. Its protein product is CASSEEETNYGYTF.

This chain uses TRBV7-6 with TRBJ2-7; 9 positions match TRBD2. This CDR3 region has 16 residues. V dropped 5 bases and J dropped 1; count of bases not matched to a gene: 9. Germline V gene sequence: CDR1 SGHVS, CDR2 FNYEAQ. The CDR3 spells CASSPQRTSGSYEQYF. The CDR3 nucleotides are TGTGCCAGCAGCCCCCAACGCACTAGCGGGTCCTACGAGCAGTACTTC.

This chain links TRBV20-1 with TRBJ1-1; D unresolved. CDR3 length: 11 amino acids. Germline loops: CDR1 DFQATT, CDR2 SNEGSKA (reference sequence). V dropped 5 bases and J dropped 7 bases, with 11 bases sitting between them. CDR3 bases: TGCAGTGCTCTGGAGACTTATGAAGCTTTCTTT. Translation: CSALETYEAFF.